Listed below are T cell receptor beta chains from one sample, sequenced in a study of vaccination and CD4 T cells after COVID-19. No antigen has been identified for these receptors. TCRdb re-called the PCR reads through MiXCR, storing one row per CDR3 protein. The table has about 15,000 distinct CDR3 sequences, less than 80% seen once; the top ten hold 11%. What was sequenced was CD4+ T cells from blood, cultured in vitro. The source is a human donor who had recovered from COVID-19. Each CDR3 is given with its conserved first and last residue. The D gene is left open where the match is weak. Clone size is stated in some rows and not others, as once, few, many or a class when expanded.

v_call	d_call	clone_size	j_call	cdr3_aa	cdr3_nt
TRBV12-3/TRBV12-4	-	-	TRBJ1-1	CASSHSSLALNGAFF	TGTGCCAGCAGTCACAGCTCGCTCGCCCTGAATGGGGCTTTCTTT
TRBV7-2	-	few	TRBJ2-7	CASSLVWDGTYEQYF	TGTGCCAGCAGCTTAGTATGGGACGGAACCTACGAGCAGTACTTC
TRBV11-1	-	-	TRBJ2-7	CASSLGGRYEQYF	TGTGCCAGCAGCTTAGGTGGGAGGTACGAGCAGTACTTC
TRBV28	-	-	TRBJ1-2	CASSFKGLNYGYTF	TGTGCCAGCAGTTTCAAGGGACTAAACTATGGCTACACCTTC
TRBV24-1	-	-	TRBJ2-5	CATSDLGGETQYF	TGTGCCACCAGTGATTTGGGGGGTGAGACCCAGTACTTC
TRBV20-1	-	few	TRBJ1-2	CSAPAQRVRSGYTF	TGCAGTGCACCCGCCCAAAGGGTGAGGAGCGGCTACACCTTC
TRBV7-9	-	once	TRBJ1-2	CASSFDTYGYTF	TGTGCCAGCAGCTTCGACACCTATGGCTACACCTTC
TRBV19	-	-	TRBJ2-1	CASTRGLYNEQFF	TGTGCCAGTACCCGAGGGCTATACAATGAGCAGTTCTTC
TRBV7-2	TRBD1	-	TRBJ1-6	CASSPRQGAFSPLHF	TGTGCCAGCAGCCCTCGACAGGGGGCTTTTTCACCCCTCCACTTT
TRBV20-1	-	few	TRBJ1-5	CSARMGINQPQHF	TGCAGTGCTAGGATGGGCATAAATCAGCCCCAGCATTTT
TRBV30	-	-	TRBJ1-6	CAWSWRDSPLHF	TGTGCCTGGAGTTGGAGGGATTCACCCCTCCACTTT
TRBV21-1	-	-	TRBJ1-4	CASSAHMSPPWEKLFF	TGTGCCAGCAGCGCCCATATGTCCCCCCCTTGGGAAAAACTGTTTTTT
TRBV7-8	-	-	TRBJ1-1	CASSLEMNTEAFF	TGTGCCAGCAGCTTAGAAATGAACACTGAAGCTTTCTTT
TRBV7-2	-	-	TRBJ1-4	CASSSPPSGKLFF	TGTGCCAGCAGCTCCCCTCCCTCAGGAAAACTGTTTTTT
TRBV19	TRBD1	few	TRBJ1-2	CASNRPGQGNYGYTF	TGTGCCAGTAATCGCCCCGGACAGGGGAACTATGGCTACACCTTC
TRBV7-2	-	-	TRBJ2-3	CASSLRPESTDTQYF	TGTGCCAGCAGCTTAAGACCCGAAAGCACAGATACGCAGTATTTT
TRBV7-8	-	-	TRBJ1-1	CASSQNQGNRGTEAFF	TGTGCCAGCAGCCAAAACCAGGGAAATAGGGGCACTGAAGCTTTCTTT
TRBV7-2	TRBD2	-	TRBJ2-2	CASSPRLAGFTGELFF	TGTGCCAGCAGCCCCCGACTAGCGGGGTTCACCGGGGAGCTGTTTTTT
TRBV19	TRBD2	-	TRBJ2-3	CASRTRASGSHDTQYF	TGTGCCAGTAGGACTCGGGCTAGCGGGAGTCACGATACGCAGTATTTT
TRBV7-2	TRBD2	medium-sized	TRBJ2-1	CASSLVSSGYNEQFF	TGTGCCAGCAGCTTAGTCTCTAGCGGCTACAATGAGCAGTTCTTC
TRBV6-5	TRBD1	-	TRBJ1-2	CASSLDRGNYGYTF	TGTGCCAGCAGTTTGGACAGGGGAAACTATGGCTACACCTTC
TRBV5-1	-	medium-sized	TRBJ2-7	CASRRDFESSYEQYF	TGCGCCAGCAGGCGGGACTTTGAAAGCTCCTACGAGCAGTACTTC
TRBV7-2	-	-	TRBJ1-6	CASSQPGGGNSPLHF	TGCGCCAGCAGCCAACCCGGCGGTGGTAATTCACCCCTCCACTTT
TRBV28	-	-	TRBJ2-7	CASSGPNEYEQYF	TGTGCCAGCAGTGGACCCAATGAATACGAGCAGTACTTC
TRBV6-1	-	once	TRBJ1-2	CASSRGDTVYRTF	TGTGCCAGCAGTAGGGGGGACACCGTTTACAGAACCTTC
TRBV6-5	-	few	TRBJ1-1	CASSYVGAVGTEAFF	TGTGCCAGCAGTTACGTTGGGGCCGTGGGCACTGAAGCTTTCTTT
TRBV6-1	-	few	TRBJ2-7	CASSTTREQYF	TGTGCCAGCAGTACCACCCGCGAGCAGTACTTC
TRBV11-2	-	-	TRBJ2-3	CASSSQGHLRTDTQYF	TGTGCCAGCAGCTCACAGGGACACCTACGCACAGATACGCAGTATTTT
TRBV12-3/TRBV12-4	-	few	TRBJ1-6	CASSLSATFNSPLHF	TGTGCCAGCAGTTTATCCGCAACGTTCAATTCACCCCTCCACTTT
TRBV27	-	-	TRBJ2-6	CASMRFAGSRFPGANVLTF	TGTGCCAGCATGAGATTCGCAGGGAGTAGGTTCCCTGGGGCCAACGTCCTGACTTTC
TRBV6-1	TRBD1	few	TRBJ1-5	CASRELQGGWKPQHF	TGTGCCAGCAGGGAACTACAGGGGGGCTGGAAACCCCAGCATTTT
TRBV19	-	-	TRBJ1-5	CASSIGQRDQPQHF	TGTGCCAGTAGTATAGGGCAGCGGGATCAGCCCCAGCATTTT
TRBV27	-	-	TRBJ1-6	CASSLRESYNSPLHF	TGTGCCAGCAGTCTCAGGGAGTCCTATAATTCACCCCTCCACTTT
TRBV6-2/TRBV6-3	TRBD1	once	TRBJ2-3	CASSLGQGLDTQYF	TGTGCCAGCAGTCTGGGACAGGGTTTAGATACGCAGTATTTT
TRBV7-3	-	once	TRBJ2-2	CASSLDNSNTGELFF	TGTGCCAGCAGCTTAGACAATTCGAACACCGGGGAGCTGTTTTTT
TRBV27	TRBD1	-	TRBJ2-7	CASSLSGQAAYEQYF	TGTGCCAGCAGTTTATCAGGACAGGCAGCCTACGAGCAGTACTTC
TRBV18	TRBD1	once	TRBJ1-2	CASSPPTGRLPYGYTF	TGTGCCAGCTCACCGCCGACAGGGCGCCTGCCCTATGGCTACACCTTC
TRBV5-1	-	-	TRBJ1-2	CASSPLTGEGYGYTF	TGCGCCAGCAGCCCCTTGACGGGGGAGGGCTATGGCTACACCTTC
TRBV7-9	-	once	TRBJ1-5	CASSQGQISNQPQHF	TGTGCCAGCAGCCAAGGGCAGATTAGCAATCAGCCCCAGCATTTT
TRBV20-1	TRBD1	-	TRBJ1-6	CSASRRGNSPLHF	TGCAGTGCTAGCCGCAGGGGGAATTCACCCCTCCACTTT
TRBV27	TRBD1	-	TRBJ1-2	CASSVPGQPYGYTF	TGTGCCAGCAGTGTGCCGGGACAGCCCTATGGCTACACCTTC
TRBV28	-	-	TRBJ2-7	CASRWETEQYF	TGTGCCAGCAGGTGGGAGACCGAGCAGTACTTC
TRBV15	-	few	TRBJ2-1	CATSRGSLALIANEQFF	TGTGCCACCAGCAGAGGAAGCCTAGCCCTCATCGCCAATGAGCAGTTCTTC
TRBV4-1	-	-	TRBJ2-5	CASSQGVVETQYF	TGCGCCAGCAGCCAAGGCGTTGTGGAGACCCAGTACTTC
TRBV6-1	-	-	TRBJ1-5	CASSEGGGYSNQPQHF	TGTGCCAGCAGTGAAGGTGGGGGCTATAGCAATCAGCCCCAGCATTTT
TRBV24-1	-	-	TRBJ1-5	CATSETGTPWPQHF	TGTGCCACCAGTGAAACCGGGACCCCTTGGCCCCAGCATTTT
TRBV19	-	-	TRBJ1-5	CASSIGGNQPQHF	TGTGCCAGTAGTATAGGGGGGAACCAGCCCCAGCATTTT
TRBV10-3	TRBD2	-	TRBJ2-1	CAISFGLAGNPYNEQFF	TGTGCCATCAGTTTCGGACTAGCGGGGAACCCCTACAATGAGCAGTTCTTC
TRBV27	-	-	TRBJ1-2	CASSRLETRRHGYTF	TGTGCCAGCAGCCGACTAGAGACACGACGGCATGGCTACACCTTC
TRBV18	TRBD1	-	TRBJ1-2	CASSLQPGQGAPNYGYTF	TGTGCCAGCTCCCTTCAACCGGGACAGGGGGCACCTAACTATGGCTACACCTTC